The 21 T cell receptor beta chains reported below all come from one sample, sequenced in a study of T cell repertoires in cytomegalovirus infection. TCRdb ran MiXCR on the reads and lists one entry per CDR3 protein. Among 200,000 or so distinct CDR3 sequences listed, roughly two fifths were seen once. These receptors are not linked to any known antigen. Sequences were derived from CD8+ T cells from cultured PBMCs, sampled from culture after CMV antigen stimulation. These TCRs come from a human donor in good health (CMV status not recorded). Some clones in this sample may be carry-over from other donors' samples.

In its sample, this clonotype was seen a few times. The rearrangement joins TRBV4-1 to TRBJ2-7; 11 bases agree with TRBD2. The CDR3 runs to 16 residues. The V segment lost 4 bases and the J segment 4 bases; nucleotides outside the gene matches: 9. Germline lookup yields CDR1 MGHRA and CDR2 YSYEKL. The CDR3 DNA sequence: TGCGCCAGCAGCCCCAGTGGGCTAGCGGGAGGTTACGAGCAGTACTTC. The encoded protein is CASSPSGLAGGYEQYF.

This clonotype was counted only a few times. J is TRBJ2-5 and V is TRBV7-9; perhaps TRBD1 as D (5 bases). The CDR3 runs to 13 residues. The germline V gene encodes CDR1 SEHNR and CDR2 FQNEAQ (reference sequence). V was clipped by 3 bases and J by 4 bases, with 9 bases between them. This chain's CDR3 is CASSFDSAETQYF. The DNA of the CDR3 is TGTGCCAGCAGCTTTGACAGTGCAGAGACCCAGTACTTC.

This sequence joins TRBV24-1 and TRBJ2-5; D possibly corresponds to TRBD2 (6 bases). Trimming cost V 7 bases and J 5 bases, with 19 bases left between them. The CDR3 is made up of 15 amino acids. Looked up from germline, CDR1 is KGHDR and CDR2 is SFDVKD. The CDR3 nucleotides are TGTGCCACCAGCCCAGGCCCTCCAGGGAGGGAGACCCAGTACTTC. This translates into CATSPGPPGRETQYF.

This clonotype was detected a few times. The chain couples TRBV7-6 to TRBJ1-1, with a weak D call TRBD1 (6 bases). V lost 5 bases to trimming and J lost 1 base, with 14 bases between them. CDR3 size: 15 residues. Germline V CDR1 and CDR2: SGHVS, FNYEAQ. As DNA, the CDR3 is TGTGCCAGCAGCCCCGGACAGAAAGGGAACACTGAAGCTTTCTTT. Translating gives CASSPGQKGNTEAFF.

This clonotype was recorded only once. One base away lies a much larger clone, so this may be a sequencing read error. The chain links TRBV7-6 to TRBJ1-5; TRBD1 agrees at 8 bases. Germline values: CDR1 SGHVS, CDR2 FNYEAQ. CDR3 length equals 13 residues. CDR3 protein: CPSSQDRGQPQHF. The DNA of the CDR3 is TGTCCCAGCAGCCAAGACAGGGGTCAGCCCCAGCATTTT.

CDR3 sequence reads: CASNSGDSSYEQYF. CDR3 coding DNA: TGCGCCAGCAACTCCGGGGACAGCTCCTACGAGCAGTACTTC. The chain is built from TRBV5-1 and TRBJ2-7; 7 bases agree with TRBD1. Germline trimming cut 6 bases from V and 0 bases from J; bases unmatched to any gene: 6. From germline, CDR1 is SGHRS and CDR2 YFSETQ. The CDR3 totals 14 residues.

The chain has TRBV5-1 and TRBJ2-3; the match to TRBD1 covers 7 bases. The V and J ends lost 4 bases and 4 bases, in that order; junction bases with no gene match: 3. This CDR3 is 13 amino acids long. Germline V gives CDR1 SGHRS, CDR2 YFSETQ. The CDR3 is CASSLGQSDTQYF. CDR3 in DNA: TGCGCCAGCAGCCTGGGACAGTCAGATACGCAGTATTTT. The variable domain in full, with the rest retrieved from reference TRBV5-1 and TRBJ2-3, is KAGVTQTPRYLIKTRGQQVTLSCSPISGHRSVSWYQQTPGQGLQFLFEYFSETQRNKGNFPGRFSGRQFSNSRSEMNVSTLELGDSALYLCASSLGQSDTQYFGPGTRLTVL.

V and J are TRBV7-9 and TRBJ1-4; no clear D gene. Per the germline V gene, CDR1 is SEHNR and CDR2 is FQNEAQ (reference sequence). CDR3 length: 13 residues. V gave up 8 bases and J gave up 0 bases, with 7 bases separating them. CDR3 loop: CASEPSTNEKLFF. The CDR3 nucleotides read TGTGCCAGCGAACCATCAACTAATGAAAAACTGTTTTTT. The whole variable domain, filled in from reference TRBV7-9 and TRBJ1-4, reads DTGVSQNPRHKITKRGQNVTFRCDPISEHNRLYWYRQTLGQGPEFLTYFQNEAQLEKSRLLSDRFSAERPKGSFSTLEIQRTEQGDSAMYLCASEPSTNEKLFFGSGTQLSVL.

The V and J genes are TRBV25-1 and TRBJ1-2, with D perhaps TRBD1 (5 bases). The germline V gene encodes CDR1 MGHDK and CDR2 SYGVNS. V dropped 5 bases and J dropped 4 bases, with 17 bases sitting between them. The CDR3 has 15 residues. The DNA of the CDR3 is TGTGCCAGCAGTCACATTGGGACCTCGGGCTATGGCTACACCTTC. It is translated as CASSHIGTSGYGYTF.

This clonotype was counted at least ten times. The junction departs from germline at one end; a sequencing error may be responsible. The chain carries TRBV7-9 and TRBJ2-1; D is uncertain. Germline V CDR1 and CDR2: SEHNR, FQNEAQ (reference sequence). This CDR3 has 16 amino acids. This CDR3 is CASSLLGISKYNDQFF. For the CDR3, the DNA is TGTGCCAGCAGCTTGTTGGGAATATCCAAATACAATGATCAGTTCTTC. Full variable domain (missing parts from reference TRBV7-9 and TRBJ2-1): DTGVSQNPRHKITKRGQNVTFRCDPISEHNRLYWYRQTLGQGPEFLTYFQNEAQLEKSRLLSDRFSAERPKGSFSTLEIQRTEQGDSAMYLCASSLLGISKYNDQFFGPGTRLTVL.

This clonotype was counted a few times. J is TRBJ2-4 and V is TRBV10-3; D may be TRBD2 (6 bases). CDR3 length equals 14 residues. Germline CDR1 and CDR2: ENHRY and SYGVKD. V was shortened by 8 bases and J by 5 bases, with 16 bases between the two germline ends. The CDR3 DNA follows: TGTGCCATCGGGGTGACTAGGGAGGAAAACATTCAGTACTTC. As protein: CAIGVTREENIQYF.

V and J are TRBV12-3 or TRBV12-4 and TRBJ2-1, with 9 bases lining up with TRBD1. The CDR3 is 15 amino acids. V trimming: 4 bases; J trimming: 3 bases; junction bases outside the gene matches: 4. CDR3 DNA: TGTGCCAGCAGTTCAAGGACAGGGGACTACAATGAGCAGTTCTTC. Protein: CASSSRTGDYNEQFF.

This clonotype turned up a few times. The chain links TRBV7-3 to TRBJ2-5, with 8 bases aligning to TRBD1. Germline assignment: CDR1 SGHTA and CDR2 FQGTGA. J gave up 4 bases and V 4 bases, and 8 bases lay outside the gene matches. The CDR3 consists of 15 residues. CDR3 sequence: CASSSSGTGRETQYF. In DNA form, the CDR3 reads TGTGCCAGCAGCTCCTCCGGGACAGGTCGAGAGACCCAGTACTTC. Using reference TRBV7-3 and TRBJ2-5 for the parts outside the CDR3, the full variable domain is GAGVSQTPSNKVTEKGKYVELRCDPISGHTALYWYRQSLGQGPEFLIYFQGTGAADDSGLPNDRFFAVRPEGSVSTLKIQRTERGDSAVYLCASSSSGTGRETQYFGPGTRLLVL.

The rearrangement links TRBV7-6 to TRBJ2-1; 8 nucleotides match TRBD2. V gave up 3 bases and J gave up 9 bases; unmatched junction bases: 10. This CDR3 is 15 amino acids long. CDR1 SGHVS and CDR2 FNYEAQ come from the germline V gene. The CDR3 loop reads CASSLWLTSVGEQFF. The CDR3 region has the DNA TGTGCCAGCAGCTTGTGGCTGACTAGCGTGGGTGAGCAGTTCTTC.

The table lists this clonotype with a few counts. The rearrangement joins TRBV7-3 to TRBJ2-1, with 11 bases that match TRBD2. The CDR3 runs to 15 residues. Looked up from germline, CDR1 is SGHTA and CDR2 is FQGTGA. V was clipped by 4 bases and J by 8 bases; unmatched bases: 7. This CDR3 reads CASSSIGTSGDEQFF. CDR3 sequence (DNA): TGTGCCAGCAGCTCCATCGGGACTAGCGGCGATGAGCAGTTCTTC. Variable domain in full (rest from reference TRBV7-3 and TRBJ2-1): GAGVSQTPSNKVTEKGKYVELRCDPISGHTALYWYRQSLGQGPEFLIYFQGTGAADDSGLPNDRFFAVRPEGSVSTLKIQRTERGDSAVYLCASSSIGTSGDEQFFGPGTRLTVL.

This clonotype came up many times. V gene TRBV20-1 combines with J gene TRBJ2-3, with 7 positions matching TRBD2. With 0 bases clipped from V and 2 bases from J, the junction kept 8 bases outside the gene matches. The CDR3 is made up of 16 amino acids. Germline V lookup: CDR1 DFQATT, CDR2 SNEGSKA (reference sequence). The CDR3, as DNA: TGCAGTGCTAGAGATTTCAGGCTAGCGGCCACAGATACGCAGTATTTT. Encoded protein: CSARDFRLAATDTQYF.

The rearrangement links TRBV27 to TRBJ1-1; the match to TRBD1 covers 8 bases. After removal of 8 bases from V and 0 bases from J, the junction contained 5 bases not matched to a gene. Germline CDR1 MNHEY, CDR2 SMNVEV (reference sequence). The CDR3 sequence is 14 residues long. CDR3 sequence: CASGTGVMNTEAFF. In DNA, the CDR3 is TGTGCCAGCGGGACAGGAGTTATGAACACTGAAGCTTTCTTT.

This chain uses TRBV7-9 with TRBJ2-7, with 9 positions matching TRBD1. Germline CDR1 and CDR2: SEHNR and FQNEAQ (reference sequence). Unmatched junction bases numbered 2, after V lost 5 bases and J lost 3 bases. This CDR3 contains 13 residues. CDR3 loop: CASSRDRDYEQYF. CDR3 DNA sequence: TGTGCCAGCAGCAGGGACAGGGACTACGAGCAGTACTTC.

There are many counts of this clonotype. V usage is TRBV12-3 or TRBV12-4 and J usage is TRBJ2-7, with 9 bases identical to TRBD1. CDR3 length equals 14 residues. The J segment lost 3 bases and the V segment lost 6 bases, leaving 6 bases of the junction unmatched. In nucleotides, the CDR3 is TGTGCCAGCAGACCGGGACAGGGAGTCTACGAGCAGTACTTC. Encoded protein: CASRPGQGVYEQYF.

The chain links TRBV12-3 or TRBV12-4 to TRBJ2-7; 8 positions match TRBD2. The trim removed 6 bases at V and 3 bases at J, leaving 4 bases unmatched. The CDR3 loop spans 13 amino acids. The CDR3 here is CASRLGTSYEQYF. CDR3 nucleotides: TGTGCCAGCAGACTCGGGACTAGCTACGAGCAGTACTTC.

The chain carries TRBV20-1 and TRBJ2-3; 12 nucleotides agree with TRBD2. This CDR3 contains 16 residues. V dropped 2 bases and J dropped 2; count of bases not matched to a gene: 5. In germline, CDR1 is DFQATT, CDR2 SNEGSKA (reference sequence). CDR3 residues: CSARPGTSGLTDTQYF. The DNA for the CDR3 is TGCAGTGCTAGACCGGGGACTAGCGGGCTCACAGATACGCAGTATTTT.